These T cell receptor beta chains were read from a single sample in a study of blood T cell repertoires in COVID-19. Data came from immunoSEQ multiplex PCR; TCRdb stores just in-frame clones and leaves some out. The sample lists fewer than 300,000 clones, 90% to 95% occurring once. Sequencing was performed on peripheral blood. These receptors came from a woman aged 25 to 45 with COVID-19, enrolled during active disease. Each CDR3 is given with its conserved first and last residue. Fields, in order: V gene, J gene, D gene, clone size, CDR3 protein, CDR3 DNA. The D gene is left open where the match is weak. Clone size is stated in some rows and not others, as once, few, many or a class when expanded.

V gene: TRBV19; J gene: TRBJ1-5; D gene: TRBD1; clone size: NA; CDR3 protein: CASSTRQGSNQPQHF; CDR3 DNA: TGTGCCAGTAGTACCCGACAGGGGAGCAATCAGCCCCAGCATTTT
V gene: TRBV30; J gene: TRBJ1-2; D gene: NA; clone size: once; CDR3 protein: CAWSVGQGDGYTF; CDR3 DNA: TGTGCCTGGAGTGTTGGTCAGGGTGACGGCTACACCTTC
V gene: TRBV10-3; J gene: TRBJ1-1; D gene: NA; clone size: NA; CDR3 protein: CAISESTKDSGTEAFF; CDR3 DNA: TGTGCCATCAGTGAGTCGACTAAGGACAGCGGCACTGAAGCTTTCTTT
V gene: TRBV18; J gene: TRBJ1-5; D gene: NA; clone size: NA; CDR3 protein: CASSPPDQPQHF; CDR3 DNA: TGTGCCAGCTCACCACCCGATCAGCCCCAGCATTTT
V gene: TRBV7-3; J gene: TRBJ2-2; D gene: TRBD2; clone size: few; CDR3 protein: CASSPAAGVSTGELFF; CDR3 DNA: TGTGCCAGCAGCCCCGCTGCGGGAGTTTCGACCGGGGAGCTGTTTTTT
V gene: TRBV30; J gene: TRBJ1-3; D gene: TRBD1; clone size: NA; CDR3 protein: CAWSNDRGGNTIYF; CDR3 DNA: TGTGCCTGGAGTAACGACAGGGGTGGAAACACCATATATTTT
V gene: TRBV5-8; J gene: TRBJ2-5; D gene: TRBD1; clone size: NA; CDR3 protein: CASSSIGTGGQETQYF; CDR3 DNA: TGTGCCAGCAGCTCTATAGGGACAGGGGGCCAGGAGACCCAGTACTTC
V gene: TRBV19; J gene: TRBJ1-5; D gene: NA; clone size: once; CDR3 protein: CASTEARDQAQHF; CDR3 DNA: TGTGCCAGTACCGAAGCCCGGGATCAGGCCCAGCATTTT
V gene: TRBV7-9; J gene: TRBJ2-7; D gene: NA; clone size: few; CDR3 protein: CASSLDIGEQYF; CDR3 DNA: TGTGCCAGCAGCTTGGACATTGGTGAGCAGTACTTC
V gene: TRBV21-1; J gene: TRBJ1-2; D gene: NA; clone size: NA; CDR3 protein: CASSKGESLGYGYTF; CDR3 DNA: TGTGCCAGCAGCAAGGGTGAGAGCCTAGGCTATGGCTACACCTTC
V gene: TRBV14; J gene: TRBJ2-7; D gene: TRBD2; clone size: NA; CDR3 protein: CASSHHSGSYEQYF; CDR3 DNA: TGTGCCAGCAGCCATCATAGCGGGAGCTACGAGCAGTACTTC
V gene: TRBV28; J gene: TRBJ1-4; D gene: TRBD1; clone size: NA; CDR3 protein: CASSRDRGSLNEKLFF; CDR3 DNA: TGTGCCAGCAGCCGGGACAGGGGAAGCCTTAATGAAAAACTGTTTTTT
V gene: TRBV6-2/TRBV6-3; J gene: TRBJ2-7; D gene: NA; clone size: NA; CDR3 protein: CASSYSSGHATNYEQYF; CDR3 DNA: TGTGCCAGCAGTTACTCGTCCGGACACGCCACGAACTACGAGCAGTACTTC
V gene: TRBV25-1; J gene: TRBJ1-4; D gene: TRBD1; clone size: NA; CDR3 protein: CASSDNDRGGEKLFF; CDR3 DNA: TGTGCCAGCAGTGATAACGACAGGGGAGGTGAAAAACTGTTTTTT
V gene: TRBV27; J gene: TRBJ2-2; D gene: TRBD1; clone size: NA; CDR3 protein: CASSLRDRNTGELFF; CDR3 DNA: TGTGCCAGCAGTTTAAGGGACAGGAACACCGGGGAGCTGTTTTTT
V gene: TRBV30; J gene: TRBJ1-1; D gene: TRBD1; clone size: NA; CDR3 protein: CAWSGGDRGLTEAFF; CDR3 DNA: TGTGCCTGGAGTGGGGGCGACAGGGGGCTGACTGAAGCTTTCTTT
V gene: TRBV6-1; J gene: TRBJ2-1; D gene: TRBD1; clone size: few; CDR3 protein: CASSEGQGPYNEQFF; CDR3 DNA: TGTGCCAGCAGTGAAGGACAGGGCCCTTACAATGAGCAGTTCTTC
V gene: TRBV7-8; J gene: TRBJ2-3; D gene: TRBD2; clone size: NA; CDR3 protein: CASSLEAGAADTQYF; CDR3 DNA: TGTGCCAGCAGCTTAGAGGCGGGAGCGGCAGATACGCAGTATTTT
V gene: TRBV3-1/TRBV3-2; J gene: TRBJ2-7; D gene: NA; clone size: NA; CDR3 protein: CASSQDGLPIEQYF; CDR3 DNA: TGTGCCAGCAGCCAAGATGGGCTTCCGATCGAGCAGTACTTC
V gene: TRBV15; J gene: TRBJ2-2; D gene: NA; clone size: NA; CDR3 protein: CATRFGENTGELFF; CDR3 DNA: TGTGCCACCAGGTTCGGGGAGAACACCGGGGAGCTGTTTTTT
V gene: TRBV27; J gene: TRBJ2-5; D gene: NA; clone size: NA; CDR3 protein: CASSLLSGVKETQYF; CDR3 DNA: TGTGCCAGCAGTTTATTATCGGGGGTGAAAGAGACCCAGTACTTC
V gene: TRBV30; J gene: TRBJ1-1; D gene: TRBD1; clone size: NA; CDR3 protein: CAWRQGAVEAFF; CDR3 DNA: TGTGCCTGGCGACAGGGGGCCGTAGAAGCTTTCTTT
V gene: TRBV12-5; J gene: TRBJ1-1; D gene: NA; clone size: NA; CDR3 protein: CASGLADTEAFF; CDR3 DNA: TGTGCTAGTGGTTTGGCAGACACTGAAGCTTTCTTT
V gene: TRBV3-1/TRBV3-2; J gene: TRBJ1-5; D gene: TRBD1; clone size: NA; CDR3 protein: CASSQTGKGGNQPQHF; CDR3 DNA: TGTGCCAGCAGCCAGACAGGGAAGGGGGGCAATCAGCCCCAGCATTTT
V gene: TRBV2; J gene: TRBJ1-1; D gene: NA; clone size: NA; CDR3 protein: CASQAGLGREAFF; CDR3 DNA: TGTGCCAGCCAGGCAGGGCTGGGGCGGGAAGCTTTCTTT
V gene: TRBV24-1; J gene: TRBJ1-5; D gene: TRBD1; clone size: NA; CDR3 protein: CATSATGEQPQHF; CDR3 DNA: TGTGCCACCAGTGCGACAGGGGAGCAGCCCCAGCATTTT
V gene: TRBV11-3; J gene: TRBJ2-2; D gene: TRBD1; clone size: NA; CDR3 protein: CASSRRQGKGGELFF; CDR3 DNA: TGTGCCAGCAGCCGCCGACAGGGGAAAGGCGGGGAGCTGTTTTTT
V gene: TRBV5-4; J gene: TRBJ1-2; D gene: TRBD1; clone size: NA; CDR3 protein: CASSKDRGVYGYTF; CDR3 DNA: TGTGCCAGCAGCAAGGACAGGGGGGTCTATGGCTACACCTTC
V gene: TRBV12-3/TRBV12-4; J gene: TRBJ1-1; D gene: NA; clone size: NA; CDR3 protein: CASSFVQGTEAFF; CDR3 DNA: TGTGCCAGCAGTTTTGTACAGGGAACTGAAGCTTTCTTT
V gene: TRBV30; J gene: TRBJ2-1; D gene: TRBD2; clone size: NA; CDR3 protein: CAWSGLAMSDEQFF; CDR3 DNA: TGTGCCTGGAGCGGACTAGCGATGAGTGACGAGCAGTTCTTC
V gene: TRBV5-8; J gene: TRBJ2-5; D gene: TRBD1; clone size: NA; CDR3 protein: CASSLPGGETQYF; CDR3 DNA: TGTGCCAGCAGCTTGCCAGGGGGAGAGACCCAGTACTTC
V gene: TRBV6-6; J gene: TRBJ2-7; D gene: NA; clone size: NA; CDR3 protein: CASSYSGGSYEQYF; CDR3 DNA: TGTGCCAGCAGTTACTCGGGGGGCTCCTACGAGCAGTACTTC
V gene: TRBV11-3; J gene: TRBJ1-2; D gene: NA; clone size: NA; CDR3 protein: CASTRDNGYTF; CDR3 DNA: TGTGCCAGCACCCGGGACAATGGCTACACCTTC
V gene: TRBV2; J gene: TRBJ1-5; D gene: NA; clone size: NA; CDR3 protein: CASSEVRENQPQHF; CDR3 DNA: TGTGCCAGCAGTGAAGTAAGGGAGAATCAGCCCCAGCATTTT
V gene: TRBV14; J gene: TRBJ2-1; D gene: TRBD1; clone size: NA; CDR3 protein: CASARDRGLGEQFF; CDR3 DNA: TGTGCCAGCGCCCGGGACAGGGGGCTTGGTGAGCAGTTCTTC
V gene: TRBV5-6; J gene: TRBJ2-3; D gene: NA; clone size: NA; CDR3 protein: CASSLVPGAGTDTQYF; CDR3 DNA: TGTGCCAGCAGCTTGGTGCCAGGGGCCGGCACAGATACGCAGTATTTT
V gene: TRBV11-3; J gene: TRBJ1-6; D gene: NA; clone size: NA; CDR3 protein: CASSLEVSRRRSSPLHF; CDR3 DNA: TGTGCCAGCAGCTTAGAGGTTAGCCGACGGAGATCTTCACCCCTCCACTTT